This T cell receptor beta chain was documented in a study of T-cell memory formation after mild COVID-19. This clonotype was detected ten times or more. TCRdb ran MiXCR on the 5' RACE reads and lists one entry per CDR3 protein. Here the sample spans 35,000 to 55,000 distinct CDR3 sequences, about a tenth being singletons. The sample taken for sequencing was PBMCs or a T cell subset sorted from them (not recorded which). This receptor was obtained from an adult woman who had mild COVID-19 (a few samples of this study predate the infection). Cell type and time point are not known.

Here the CDR3 reads CAWTSKVTYEQYF. The CDR3 DNA is TGTGCCTGGACCTCAAAGGTGACCTACGAGCAGTACTTC. V is TRBV30 and J is TRBJ2-7, with D unclear. Trimming pared 4 bases from V and 2 bases from J, leaving 12 bases between. The CDR3 runs to 13 residues. Germline lookup yields CDR1 GTSNPN and CDR2 SVGIG (reference sequence).